These 11 T cell receptor beta chains originate from one sample sequenced in a study of blood T cell repertoires in COVID-19. Libraries were prepared by immunoSEQ multiplex PCR; TCRdb keeps only in-frame clonotypes and omits some of them. The sample includes around 360,000 clones, around 87% seen only once; the top ten take approximately 1.9%. Sequences were obtained from PBMCs or T cells enriched from blood (not recorded which). The receptors were sampled from a middle-aged man in a cohort exposed to, infected with or recovered from COVID-19 (not recorded which).

This clone was seen once. V usage is TRBV19 and J usage is TRBJ2-1, with 9 nucleotides matching TRBD2. CDR3 size: 15 residues. J gave up 6 bases and V 1 base, and 4 bases lay outside the gene matches. Germline CDR1 reads LNHDA; CDR2 reads SQIVND (reference sequence). The CDR3 DNA reads TGTGCCAGTAGTATAGTCGCGGGAGGGTCCAATGAGCAGTTCTTC. Translating it yields CASSIVAGGSNEQFF.

This chain links TRBV9 with TRBJ2-1, with D uncertain. V was clipped by 0 bases and J by 3 bases, with 10 bases between them. Germline-derived CDR1 and CDR2 are SGDLS and YYNGEE. The CDR3 spans 15 residues. CDR3 residues: CASSVGYYNYNEQFF. CDR3 DNA: TGTGCCAGCAGCGTAGGGTACTACAACTACAATGAGCAGTTCTTC.

The V and J genes are TRBV7-8 and TRBJ1-3, with a possible D match to TRBD1 (5 bases). V was pared by 6 bases and J by 6 bases, with 12 bases between. Per the germline V gene, CDR1 is SGHVS and CDR2 is FQNEAQ. This CDR3 has 13 residues. The DNA of the CDR3 is TGTGCCAGCAGACAGGCTAAAGAAAACACCATATATTTT. The encoded protein is CASRQAKENTIYF.

The chain carries TRBV7-9 and TRBJ1-2; 8 bases are shared with TRBD1. With V trimmed by 4 bases and J by 8 bases, 12 bases remained unmatched. Germline V gives CDR1 SEHNR, CDR2 FQNEAQ (reference sequence). This CDR3 comprises 15 residues. CDR3 in DNA: TGTGCCAGCAGCTCCCGAAGTGGGACAGGCGTAGGCTACACCTTC. Residues: CASSSRSGTGVGYTF. Using reference TRBV7-9 and TRBJ1-2 for the parts outside the CDR3, the full variable domain is DTGVSQNPRHKITKRGQNVTFRCDPISEHNRLYWYRQTLGQGPEFLTYFQNEAQLEKSRLLSDRFSAERPKGSFSTLEIQRTEQGDSAMYLCASSSRSGTGVGYTFGSGTRLTVV.

This rearrangement joins TRBV9 to TRBJ1-3, with D unresolved. The V end lost 0 bases, the J end lost 0 bases, and 7 bases lay between the germline ends. This CDR3 is built from 15 residues. Germline V gene data show CDR1 as SGDLS and CDR2 as YYNGEE. The DNA for the CDR3 is TGTGCCAGCAGCGTAGGAGCTTACTCTGGAAACACCATATATTTT. It codes for CASSVGAYSGNTIYF.

This clone was seen just once. This chain uses TRBV28 with TRBJ1-2, with a weak D call TRBD1 (6 bases). The germline V and J ends were trimmed by 6 bases and 4 bases, with 12 bases remaining between them. This CDR3 is 13 amino acids long. Germline lookup yields CDR1 MDHEN and CDR2 SYDVKM. CDR3 nucleotides: TGTGCCAGCAGCGCGACAGGTACCTATGGCTACACCTTC. It translates to CASSATGTYGYTF.

The V and J genes are TRBV6-1 and TRBJ1-2; a possible D gene is TRBD1 (5 bases). CDR1 and CDR2 from the germline V gene are MNHNS and SASEGT. Trimming pared 0 bases from V and 0 bases from J, leaving 8 bases between. CDR3 length: 15 amino acids. This chain's CDR3 is CASSEAVTANYGYTF. CDR3 DNA: TGTGCCAGCAGTGAAGCGGTGACAGCTAACTATGGCTACACCTTC.

This clone was seen once. V gene TRBV7-2 combines with J gene TRBJ2-1; 12 bases map to TRBD2. The CDR3 sequence is 16 residues long. Germline CDR1 and CDR2: SGHTA and FQGNSA. V shed 5 bases, J shed 7 bases, and the junction held 9 bases outside the gene matches. CDR3 region: CASSTYLAGGRNEQFF. DNA for the CDR3: TGTGCCAGCAGCACATATCTAGCGGGAGGGCGAAATGAGCAGTTCTTC. Full variable domain (outside the CDR3, taken from reference TRBV7-2 and TRBJ2-1): GAGVSQSPSNKVTEKGKDVELRCDPISGHTALYWYRQSLGQGLEFLIYFQGNSAPDKSGLPSDRFSAERTGGSVSTLTIQRTQQEDSAVYLCASSTYLAGGRNEQFFGPGTRLTVL.

The genes are TRBV3-1 (or the pseudogene TRBV3-2) and TRBJ1-6; D is ambiguous. This CDR3 has 14 amino acids. Per germline, CDR1 LGHDT and CDR2 YNNKEL (reference sequence). Trimming took 1 base from V and 6 from J, leaving 7 bases between them. The CDR3: CASSQAFGNSPLHF. In DNA, the CDR3 is TGTGCCAGCAGCCAAGCATTCGGTAATTCACCCCTCCACTTT.

The rearrangement links TRBV28 to TRBJ2-1; 7 positions match TRBD2. The germline V gene has CDR1 MDHEN and CDR2 SYDVKM. V was clipped by 5 bases and J by 0 bases; unmatched bases: 4. The CDR3 consists of 15 residues. CDR3 DNA: TGTGCCAGCAGTCGCGGGGGTAGCTCCTACAATGAGCAGTTCTTC. It codes for CASSRGGSSYNEQFF.

This chain joins TRBV11-1 and TRBJ1-1; TRBD1 agrees at 9 bases. CDR3 length equals 15 residues. Per the germline V gene, CDR1 is SGHAT and CDR2 is FQDESV (reference sequence). The V segment lost 3 bases and the J segment 1 base; nucleotides outside the gene matches: 3. The CDR3 region is CASSLGTGRNTEAFF. The CDR3 nucleotides read TGTGCCAGCAGCTTGGGGACAGGGCGGAACACTGAAGCTTTCTTT.